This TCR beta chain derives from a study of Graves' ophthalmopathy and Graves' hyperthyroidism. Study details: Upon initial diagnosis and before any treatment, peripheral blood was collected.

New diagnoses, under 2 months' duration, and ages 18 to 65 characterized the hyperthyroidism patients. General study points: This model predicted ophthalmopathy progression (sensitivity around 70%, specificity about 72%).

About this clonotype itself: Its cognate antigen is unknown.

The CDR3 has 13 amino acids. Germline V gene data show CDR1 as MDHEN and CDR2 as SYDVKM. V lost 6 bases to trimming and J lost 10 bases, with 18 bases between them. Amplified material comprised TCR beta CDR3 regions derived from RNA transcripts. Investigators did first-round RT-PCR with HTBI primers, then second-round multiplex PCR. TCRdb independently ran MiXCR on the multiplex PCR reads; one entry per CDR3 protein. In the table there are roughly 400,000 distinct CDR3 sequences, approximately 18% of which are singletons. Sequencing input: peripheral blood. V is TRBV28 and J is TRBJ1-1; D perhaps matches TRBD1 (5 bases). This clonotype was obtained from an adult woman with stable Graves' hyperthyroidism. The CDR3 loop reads CASSLDEWGLAFF. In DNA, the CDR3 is TGTGCCAGCAGCTTAGATGAGTGGGGGTTAGCTTTCTTT.